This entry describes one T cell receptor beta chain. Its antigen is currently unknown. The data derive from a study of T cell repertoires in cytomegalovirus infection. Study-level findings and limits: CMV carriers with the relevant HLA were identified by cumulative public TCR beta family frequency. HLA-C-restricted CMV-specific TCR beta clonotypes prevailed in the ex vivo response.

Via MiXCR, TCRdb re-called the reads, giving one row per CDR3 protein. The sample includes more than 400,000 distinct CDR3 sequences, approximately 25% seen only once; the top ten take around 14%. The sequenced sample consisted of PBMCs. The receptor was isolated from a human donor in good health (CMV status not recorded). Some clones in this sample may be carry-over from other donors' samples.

DNA for the CDR3: TGTGCCAGCAGCAACGGGTATGAGCAGTTCTTC. Encoded protein: CASSNGYEQFF. J is TRBJ2-1 and V is TRBV6-2 or TRBV6-3, with D unresolved. Trimming removed 6 bases from V and 8 bases from J, with 8 bases in between. There are 11 residues in the CDR3. Germline V gene lookup returns CDR1 MNHEY and CDR2 SVGEGT.